A selection of T cell receptor beta chains follows, all from one sample in a study of blood T cell repertoires in COVID-19. TCRdb's copy holds only in-frame clones and misses some; the assay was immunoSEQ multiplex PCR. This sample has fewer than 100,000 clones; 91% occur once, and the top ten carry under 2.5%. Specimen: peripheral blood. Receptors were obtained from a woman aged 45-60 years in a cohort sampled during active COVID-19. The CDR3 runs from the conserved cysteine through the conserved F or W. The D gene is left open where the match is weak. A row's size may be missing; if present it is once, few, many or a size class.

size: few
D: TRBD2
V: TRBV14
J: TRBJ2-7
CDR3: CASSQDALAGVIRVQYF
DNA: TGTGCCAGCAGCCAAGATGCGTTAGCGGGAGTCATACGGGTGCAGTACTTC

size: NA
D: TRBD1
V: TRBV7-9
J: TRBJ2-7
CDR3: CASSLRTGDEQYF
DNA: TGTGCCAGCAGCTTACGGACAGGGGACGAGCAGTACTTC

size: NA
D: NA
V: TRBV27
J: TRBJ2-1
CDR3: CASRTFGGNEQFF
DNA: TGTGCCAGCAGGACTTTCGGTGGCAATGAGCAGTTCTTC

size: NA
D: NA
V: TRBV11-3
J: TRBJ2-7
CDR3: CASSLDLRSQQYF
DNA: TGTGCCAGCAGCTTAGATCTCAGGTCGCAGCAGTACTTC

size: NA
D: TRBD2
V: TRBV2
J: TRBJ2-7
CDR3: CASTPGTSGLYEQYF
DNA: TGTGCCAGCACCCCCGGGACTAGCGGATTGTACGAGCAGTACTTC

size: NA
D: NA
V: TRBV5-1
J: TRBJ1-1
CDR3: CASSFQGTMNTEAFF
DNA: TGCGCCAGCAGCTTCCAAGGGACAATGAACACTGAAGCTTTCTTT

size: NA
D: NA
V: TRBV7-2
J: TRBJ2-7
CDR3: CASSLGWAGIYEQYF
DNA: TGTGCCAGCAGCTTAGGATGGGCAGGGATCTACGAGCAGTACTTC

size: once
D: NA
V: TRBV11-3
J: TRBJ1-1
CDR3: CAGSEARNTEAFF
DNA: TGTGCCGGGAGCGAGGCCCGAAACACTGAAGCTTTCTTT

size: NA
D: NA
V: TRBV5-4
J: TRBJ1-2
CDR3: CASSLVSRGKDGYTF
DNA: TGTGCCAGCAGCTTGGTTTCCAGGGGTAAGGATGGCTACACCTTC

size: NA
D: NA
V: TRBV5-5
J: TRBJ2-2
CDR3: CASSLGAGANTGELFF
DNA: TGTGCCAGCAGCTTGGGGGCAGGGGCGAACACCGGGGAGCTGTTTTTT

size: NA
D: TRBD1
V: TRBV2
J: TRBJ1-1
CDR3: CAGTQGENTEAFF
DNA: TGTGCCGGAACACAGGGGGAAAACACTGAAGCTTTCTTT

size: NA
D: NA
V: TRBV5-1
J: TRBJ1-2
CDR3: CASSSRGGNTNYGYTF
DNA: TGCGCCAGCAGCTCCCGGGGAGGGAATACTAACTATGGCTACACCTTC

size: NA
D: NA
V: TRBV5-4
J: TRBJ1-1
CDR3: CASSLAAGSSTYTEAFF
DNA: TGTGCCAGCAGCTTGGCGGCGGGGAGTTCAACGTACACTGAAGCTTTCTTT

size: NA
D: NA
V: TRBV5-1
J: TRBJ2-5
CDR3: CASSLGRKQETQYF
DNA: TGCGCCAGCAGCTTGGGCAGGAAGCAAGAGACCCAGTACTTC

size: NA
D: NA
V: TRBV18
J: TRBJ1-2
CDR3: CASSRTVLDGYTF
DNA: TGTGCCAGCTCGCGGACAGTACTTGATGGCTACACCTTC

size: NA
D: NA
V: TRBV4-1
J: TRBJ2-7
CDR3: CASSQDRASVSYEQYF
DNA: TGCGCCAGCAGCCAAGATAGGGCTAGCGTATCCTACGAGCAGTACTTC

size: NA
D: TRBD1
V: TRBV9
J: TRBJ1-2
CDR3: CASSGRTGPNYGYTF
DNA: TGTGCCAGCAGCGGAAGGACAGGGCCTAACTATGGCTACACCTTC

size: once
D: NA
V: TRBV6-5
J: TRBJ1-2
CDR3: CASRHSPPNYGYTF
DNA: TGTGCCAGTAGACATTCTCCCCCTAACTATGGCTACACCTTC

size: NA
D: TRBD1
V: TRBV27
J: TRBJ2-7
CDR3: CASSSGQGGSNEQYF
DNA: TGTGCCAGCAGTTCGGGACAGGGGGGATCGAACGAGCAGTACTTC

size: NA
D: NA
V: TRBV30
J: TRBJ1-3
CDR3: CAWRKNRDFRNTIYF
DNA: TGTGCCTGGAGAAAGAACCGGGACTTTCGAAACACCATATATTTT

size: NA
D: TRBD1
V: TRBV19
J: TRBJ1-6
CDR3: CASKGQGSDNSPLHF
DNA: TGTGCCAGTAAGGGACAGGGATCCGATAATTCACCCCTCCACTTT

size: NA
D: NA
V: TRBV5-1
J: TRBJ1-1
CDR3: CASSLEGWSTEAFF
DNA: TGCGCCAGCAGCTTGGAGGGGTGGAGCACTGAAGCTTTCTTT

size: NA
D: TRBD1
V: TRBV6-5
J: TRBJ1-5
CDR3: CASNDRVSNQPQHF
DNA: TGTGCCAGCAACGACAGGGTCAGCAATCAGCCCCAGCATTTT

size: NA
D: TRBD1
V: TRBV12-3/TRBV12-4
J: TRBJ1-6
CDR3: CASQLQGNSPLHF
DNA: TGTGCCTCCCAATTACAGGGGAACTCACCCCTCCACTTT

size: NA
D: TRBD1
V: TRBV18
J: TRBJ2-7
CDR3: CASSPSRDRASGEQYF
DNA: TGTGCCAGCTCACCTTCCCGGGACAGGGCTTCTGGGGAGCAGTACTTC

size: NA
D: TRBD1
V: TRBV18
J: TRBJ1-2
CDR3: CASSPPTGGLKWGYTF
DNA: TGTGCCAGCTCACCACCTACAGGGGGACTTAAATGGGGCTACACCTTC

size: NA
D: TRBD1
V: TRBV4-1
J: TRBJ2-1
CDR3: CASSQPPWTGNYNEQFF
DNA: TGCGCCAGCAGCCAGCCCCCGTGGACAGGGAACTACAATGAGCAGTTCTTC